This T cell receptor (beta chain) comes out of a study of CD8+ T cells in alopecia areata (dated by TCRdb to 2017 to 2018). For context, the study as a whole: Treated patients were enrolled in an open-label pilot trial of oral tofacitinib, 5 to 10 mg twice daily, for moderate-to-severe alopecia areata. Tofacitinib was administered for 6 to 18 months, and 6 months of follow-up off drug were then conducted to assess delayed response and recurrence. For the treated patients, the SALT score, which quantifies what percentage of scalp surface area is affected, served as the measure of disease severity. The study used high-throughput TCRbeta sequencing to examine T cell clonal expansion in alopecia areata, in both the C3H/HeJ mouse model and human patients. Biopsies were taken from tofacitinib-treated patients at baseline and again at 4 and 24 weeks into treatment, and several of those patients also had a later scalp biopsy. Scalp clonality was compared among normal scalp (n=4), patchy alopecia areata scalp (n=8), and alopecia totalis/universalis scalp (n=8). TCRbeta CDR3 regions were amplified by immunoSEQ multiplex PCR with 35 Vbeta forward and 13 Jbeta reverse primers. The RNA source kit depended on sample type: the PAXgene miRNA kit for fixed scalp, the miRNeasy kit for PBMCs, and the RNeasy kit for mouse skin. On the human side, TCRbeta sequencing was run on scalp tissue and on sorted CD4+ and CD8+ peripheral blood T cells from healthy controls and from alopecia areata patients with either patchy or totalis/universalis disease.

The CDR3 sequence holds 16 residues, the cysteine and phenylalanine included. CDR3 DNA is the only sequence kept; it has 48 bases, read in frame from the first base. The CDR1 and CDR2 encoded by the germline V gene (reference sequence) are PRHDT and FYEKMQ. The V end gives up 5 bases and the J end 5 bases, leaving 9 bases in the junction not matched to a gene. The method behind the library was the immunoSEQ multiplex PCR assay. To provide template for TCR sequencing, every sample had RNA extracted and reverse transcribed into cDNA. SuperScript III was used to make first-strand cDNA, primed with a 2:1 mix of oligo-dT and random hexamers. A synthetic immune receptor repertoire was used to measure amplification bias, and any remaining bias was corrected computationally. Under the source paper's analysis protocol: Raw reads were preprocessed to remove errors, and CDR3 was defined according to IMGT conventions as the region from the conserved cysteine to phenylalanine. To get clonality, Shannon entropy was normalized by log2 of the number of productive unique TCRs and the result was subtracted from 1. Whether scalp clones were CD4 or CD8 was inferred by matching scalp TCRbeta sequences against CD4 and CD8 repertoires sorted from blood. Entries here come from immuneACCESS through TCRdb and include only in-frame sequences with V and J called. Some clones fail to appear in such tables; in the studies checked, an unresolved V gene covers under half of the shortfall, and the cause of the remainder is unknown. That table gives V, J and clone size, and the DNA gave D and trimming. The sample table holds 190,000 or so clones, of which 58% were seen once. In total, the top ten clones hold around 12% of the sample.

The paper's findings and limits, for the study overall: Compared with normal scalp, lesional scalp, particularly in alopecia totalis/universalis, had higher clonality and more expanded CD8+ clones, which suggests antigenic drive. During tofacitinib treatment, many expanded lesional clones remained in scalp and blood, and this persistence may partly explain relapse after treatment is stopped. Shared TCR sequences between patients were less evident than in mice, which may be partly attributable to HLA diversity in the patient population. Unlike mouse skin, which is dominated by gammadelta T cells, normal human skin has resident alphabeta T cells that are also sequenced, and this complicates analysis of the scalp TCR repertoire. Scalp clonality and the number of expanded CD8+ clones among the top 100 scalp clones were significantly decreased by tofacitinib. Because the treated cohort was small and had just a single nonresponder, larger studies are needed to establish links between baseline CD8+ expansion and response.

This specimen's time point label, per the study, means: less than 30 weeks on oral tofacitinib. This sample's treatment or condition label indicates: oral pan-JAK inhibitor, 5-10 mg twice daily. From alopecia areata patients, peripheral blood was collected along with lesional scalp punch biopsies. PBMCs were isolated by density centrifugation and stained for CD3, CD4 and CD8, after which CD4+ and CD8+ T cells were sorted on a FACSAria. Points on this clone: This receptor's antigen is unknown. Base qualities are not provided; no much larger clone lies one nucleotide away.

The V gene is TRBV13 and the J gene is TRBJ2-2; TRBD1 matches 9 bases in the middle. The sequencing used CD8+ T cells sorted from blood, collected at week 24, from a patient treated with tofacitinib. This receptor was taken from a human donor with alopecia areata. CDR3 protein: CASSPRDRVPTGELFF. In nucleotides, the sequence is TGTGCCAGCAGCCCACGGGACAGGGTCCCTACCGGGGAGCTGTTTTTT.